This TCR beta chain appears in the sequencing data of a study of T cell responses to AZD1222 COVID-19 vaccine. Notes on the study in general: Seropositive at baseline were only 5 to 7 AZD1222 recipients. Among spike-specific TCRs, nearly half reportedly target unmutated variant regions. Once two AZD1222 doses were given, Spike-specific TCR breadth and depth went up.

The V gene's germline CDR1 is MNHEY and CDR2 SVGEGT. This CDR3 spans 15 amino acids. The germline V and J ends were trimmed by 6 bases and 3 bases, with 18 bases remaining between them. To note about this clone: Its antigen remains unidentified.

The table came from immunoSEQ multiplex PCR; TCRdb's copy has only in-frame clones and leaves some out. The repertoire holds tens of thousands of clones, 75% to 90% seen once, with approximately 15% in the top ten. The material was peripheral blood, obtained on day 0 of AZD1222 vaccination. The clonotype originates from an adult in good health. V and J are TRBV6-2 or TRBV6-3 and TRBJ2-7; D remains unclear. The CDR3 spells CASSPIVGTNYEQYF. For the CDR3, the DNA is TGTGCCAGCAGCCCTATTGTAGGCACCAACTACGAGCAGTACTTC.